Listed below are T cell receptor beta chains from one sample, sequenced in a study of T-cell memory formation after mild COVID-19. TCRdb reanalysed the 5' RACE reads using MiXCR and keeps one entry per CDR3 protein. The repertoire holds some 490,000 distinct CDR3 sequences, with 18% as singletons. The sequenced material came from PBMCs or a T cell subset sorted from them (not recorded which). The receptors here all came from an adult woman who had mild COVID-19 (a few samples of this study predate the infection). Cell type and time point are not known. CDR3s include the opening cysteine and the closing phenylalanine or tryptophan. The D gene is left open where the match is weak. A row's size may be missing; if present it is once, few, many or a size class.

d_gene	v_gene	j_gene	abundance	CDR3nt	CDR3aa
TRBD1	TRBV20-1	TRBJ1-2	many	TGCAGTGCTAGAGTAGAGGACAGGGTTGGATATGGCTACACCTTC	CSARVEDRVGYGYTF
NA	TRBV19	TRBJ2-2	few	TGTGCCAGTAGTCCCGGGACCTTTCTCGGGGAGCTGTTTTTT	CASSPGTFLGELFF
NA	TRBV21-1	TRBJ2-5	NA	TGTGCCAGCAGCCCCCCGGGGTTTTACCAAGAGACCCAGTACTTC	CASSPPGFYQETQYF
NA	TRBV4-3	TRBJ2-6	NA	TGCGCCAGCAGCCTTCTGGGTACCGCTGGGGCCAACGTCCTGACTTTC	CASSLLGTAGANVLTF
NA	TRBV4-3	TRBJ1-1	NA	TGCGCCAGCAGCCAAGGAATGACTCGTACTGAAGCTTTCTTT	CASSQGMTRTEAFF
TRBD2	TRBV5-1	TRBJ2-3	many	TGCGCCAGCAGCTTTTGGGGACTAGCGGGAACAGATACGCAGTATTTT	CASSFWGLAGTDTQYF
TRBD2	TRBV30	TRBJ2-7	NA	TGTGCCTGGGACCGGGGGGCCTACGAGCAGTACTTC	CAWDRGAYEQYF
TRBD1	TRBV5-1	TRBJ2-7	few	TGCGCCAGCAGCTCTGGACAGGGCCCCACGGAGCAGTACTTC	CASSSGQGPTEQYF
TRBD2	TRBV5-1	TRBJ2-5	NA	TGCGCCAGCAGCTTGGGGACTAGTAAAGAGACCCAGTACTTC	CASSLGTSKETQYF
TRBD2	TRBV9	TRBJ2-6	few	TGTGCCAGCAGCGTCGGGACTAAGTCCTCTGGGGCCAACGTCCTGACTTTC	CASSVGTKSSGANVLTF
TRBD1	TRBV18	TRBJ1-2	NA	TGTGCCAGCTCACCAGGTGACAGGGGGCTGGGCGGCTACACCTTC	CASSPGDRGLGGYTF
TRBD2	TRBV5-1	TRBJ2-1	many	TGCGCCAGCAGCTTGGATAGCGGGGATTACAATGAGCAGTTCTTC	CASSLDSGDYNEQFF
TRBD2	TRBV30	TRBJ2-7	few	TGTGCCTGGAGTGTACGGGGGGGGCGGCACGAGCAGTACTTC	CAWSVRGGRHEQYF
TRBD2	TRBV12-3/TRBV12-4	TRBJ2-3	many	TGTGCCAGCAGTCCTTCGCGGTCGGGAGGGGGGGATACGCAGTATTTT	CASSPSRSGGGDTQYF
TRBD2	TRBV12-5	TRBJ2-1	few	TGTGCTAGTGGTCGAAGCGGACTAGCGGGAGGCAATGAGCAGTTCTTC	CASGRSGLAGGNEQFF
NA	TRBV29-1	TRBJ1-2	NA	TGCAGCGTTGAAGGGCAGGAGAACACCTTC	CSVEGQENTF
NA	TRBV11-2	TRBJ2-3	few	TGTGCCAGCAGCTCTCTCTACAGGGAAACAGATACGCAGTATTTT	CASSSLYRETDTQYF
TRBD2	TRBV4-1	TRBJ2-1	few	TGCGCCAGCAGGCGGACTAGCGGGGCCTACAATGAGCAGTTCTTC	CASRRTSGAYNEQFF